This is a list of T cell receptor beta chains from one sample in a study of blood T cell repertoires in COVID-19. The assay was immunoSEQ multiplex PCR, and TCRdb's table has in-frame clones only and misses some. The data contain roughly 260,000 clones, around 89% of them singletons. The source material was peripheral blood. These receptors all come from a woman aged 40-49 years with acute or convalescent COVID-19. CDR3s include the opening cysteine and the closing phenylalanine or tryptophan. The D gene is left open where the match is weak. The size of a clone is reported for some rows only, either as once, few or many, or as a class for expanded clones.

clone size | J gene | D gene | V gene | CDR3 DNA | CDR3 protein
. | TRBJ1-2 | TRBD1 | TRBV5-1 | TGCGCCAGCAGCTCCCGAGGACAGGGGCAGTCCTATGGCTACACCTTC | CASSSRGQGQSYGYTF
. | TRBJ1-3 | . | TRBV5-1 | TGCGCCAGCAGCTTTGGACAGGGAAACACCATATATTTT | CASSFGQGNTIYF
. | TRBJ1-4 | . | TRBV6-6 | TGTGCCAGCAGCCCCCGGCGGTTCACAACTAATGAAAAACTGTTTTTT | CASSPRRFTTNEKLFF
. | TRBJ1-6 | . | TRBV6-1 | TGTGCCAGCAGTGAAGCCGCGGGGGGTGGTAATTCACCCCTCCACTTT | CASSEAAGGGNSPLHF
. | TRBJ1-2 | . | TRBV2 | TGTGCCAGCAGTCCTCACTATGGCTACACCTTC | CASSPHYGYTF
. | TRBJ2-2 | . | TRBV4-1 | TGCGCCAGCAGCCATACTAACACCGGGGAGCTGTTTTTT | CASSHTNTGELFF
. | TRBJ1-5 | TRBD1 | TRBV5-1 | TGCGCCAGCAGCTTGGCCATAGGAGGACAGGGCAATCAGCCCCAGCATTTT | CASSLAIGGQGNQPQHF
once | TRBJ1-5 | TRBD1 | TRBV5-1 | TGCGCCAGCAGCTTGGGGACACAGGGGAGTAATCAGCCCCAGCATTTT | CASSLGTQGSNQPQHF
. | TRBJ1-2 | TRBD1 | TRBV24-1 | TGTGCCACCAGTGATTTGGACAGGGGAGGAGGCTACACCTTC | CATSDLDRGGGYTF
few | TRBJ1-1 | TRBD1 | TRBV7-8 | TGTGCCAGCAGCCTAACAGGGGACACTGAAGCTTTCTTT | CASSLTGDTEAFF
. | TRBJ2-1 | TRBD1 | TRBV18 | TGTGCCAGCTCACCAGGAGGGACAGGGGTCAGCAATGAGCAGTTCTTC | CASSPGGTGVSNEQFF
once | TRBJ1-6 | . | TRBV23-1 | TGCGCCAGCCGATCCTGGCTCCTTGGTTCACCCCTCCACTTT | CASRSWLLGSPLHF
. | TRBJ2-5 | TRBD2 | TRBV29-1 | TGCAGCGTCCGGGGGGGGGCGTTTGAGACCCAGTACTTC | CSVRGGAFETQYF
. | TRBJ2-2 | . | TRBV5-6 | TGTGCCAGCAGCTATGGACAGATAAACACCGGGGAGCTGTTTTTT | CASSYGQINTGELFF
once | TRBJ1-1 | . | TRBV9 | TGTGCCAGCAGCGTAGCGTCAGGGTACCCTGAAGCTTTCTTT | CASSVASGYPEAFF
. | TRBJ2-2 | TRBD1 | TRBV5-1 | TGCGCCAGCAGCGTCCGGACAGGGTACGCCGGGGAGCTGTTTTTT | CASSVRTGYAGELFF
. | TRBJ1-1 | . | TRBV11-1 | TGTGCCAGCAGCTTACAACAGGGCTGGAACACTGAAGCTTTCTTT | CASSLQQGWNTEAFF
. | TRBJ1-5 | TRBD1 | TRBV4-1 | TGCGCCAGCAGCCAAGGAGAGACAGGGGCCAACAATCAGCCCCAGCATTTT | CASSQGETGANNQPQHF
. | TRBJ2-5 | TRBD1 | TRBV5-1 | TGCGCCAGCAGTGAGGGGGCCGTTGAAGAGACCCAGTACTTC | CASSEGAVEETQYF
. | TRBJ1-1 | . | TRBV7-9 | TGTGCCAGCAGCTTAGACAGACAAGCTTTCTTT | CASSLDRQAFF
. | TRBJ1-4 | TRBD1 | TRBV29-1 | TGCAGCGTACAGGGGACGAATGAAAAACTGTTTTTT | CSVQGTNEKLFF
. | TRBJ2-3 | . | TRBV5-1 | TGCGCCAGCAGCTTGGAGGCGGACACCACAGATACGCAGTATTTT | CASSLEADTTDTQYF
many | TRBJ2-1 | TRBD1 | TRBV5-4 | TGTGCCAGCAGAGTCCGGGGACAGCCGAGCTCCTACAATGAGCAGTTCTTC | CASRVRGQPSSYNEQFF
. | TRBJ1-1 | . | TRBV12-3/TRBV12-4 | TGTGCCAGCAGGACACTTTATGAAGCTTTCTTT | CASRTLYEAFF
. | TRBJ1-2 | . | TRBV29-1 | TGCAGCGCTGAGAGTCCTAACTATGGCTACACCTTC | CSAESPNYGYTF
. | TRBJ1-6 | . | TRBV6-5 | TGTGCCAGCAGCCCGGACGGGGAGTGGTCACCCCTCCACTTT | CASSPDGEWSPLHF
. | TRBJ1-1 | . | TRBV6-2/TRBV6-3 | TGTGCCAGCAGTTACCCCACCCGGGAAGCTTTCTTT | CASSYPTREAFF
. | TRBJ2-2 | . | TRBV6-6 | TGTGCCAGCAATCAGGGCTTGTACACCGGGGAGCTGTTTTTT | CASNQGLYTGELFF
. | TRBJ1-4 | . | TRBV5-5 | TGTGCCAGCAGCTTGGTGCGGGTTGAAAAACTGTTTTTT | CASSLVRVEKLFF
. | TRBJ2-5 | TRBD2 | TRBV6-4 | TGTGCCAGCAGTACCGGGGGGGCAGGAGAGACCCAGTACTTC | CASSTGGAGETQYF
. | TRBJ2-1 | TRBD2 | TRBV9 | TGTGCCAGCAGCATAGCGGGGGAGGTTTTCAATGAGCAGTTCTTC | CASSIAGEVFNEQFF
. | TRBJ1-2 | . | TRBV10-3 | TGTGCCATCCTAGACTTGGGTCCTAACTATGGCTACACCTTC | CAILDLGPNYGYTF
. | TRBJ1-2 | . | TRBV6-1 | TGTGCCAGCAGTGAATCGACATCGCGCCATGGCTACACCTTC | CASSESTSRHGYTF
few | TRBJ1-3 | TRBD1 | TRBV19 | TGTGCCAGTACCCTAGATACCGGGACAGGGGCTTCGGGCACCATATATTTT | CASTLDTGTGASGTIYF
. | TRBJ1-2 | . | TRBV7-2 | TGTGCCAGCAGCTTAGCTGAGTCGCGTGCATATGGCTACACCTTC | CASSLAESRAYGYTF
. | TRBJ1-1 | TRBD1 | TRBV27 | TGTGCCAGCAGTCCTTGGACAGGGGGCGTGAAGGCTTTCTTT | CASSPWTGGVKAFF
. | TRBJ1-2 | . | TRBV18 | TGTGCCAGCTCACCTCAGTCTAACTATGGCTACACCTTC | CASSPQSNYGYTF
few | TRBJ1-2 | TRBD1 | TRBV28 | TGTGCCAGCAGTCTTGGGACAGGGGATGGCTACACCTTC | CASSLGTGDGYTF
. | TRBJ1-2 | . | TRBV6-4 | TGTGCCAGCAGTGACTCAGAGGGTTCTTATGGCTACACCTTC | CASSDSEGSYGYTF
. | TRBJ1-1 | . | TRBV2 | TGTGCCAGCAGTGTCAGGTCCTCGGACACTGAAGCTTTCTTT | CASSVRSSDTEAFF
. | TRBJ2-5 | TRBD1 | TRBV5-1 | TGCGCCAGCTTCGACAGGGAAGTAGACTTTGAAGAGACCCAGTACTTC | CASFDREVDFEETQYF
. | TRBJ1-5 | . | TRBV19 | TGTGCCAGTAAGTCACAGGGCCTGTTCAATCAGCCCCAGCATTTT | CASKSQGLFNQPQHF
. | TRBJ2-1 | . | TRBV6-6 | TGTGCCAGCAGTTTGGGGAAGGGGAATGAGCAGTTCTTC | CASSLGKGNEQFF
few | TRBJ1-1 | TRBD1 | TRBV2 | TGTGCCAGCAGTTCTGACAGGGCCGGCACTGAAGCTTTCTTT | CASSSDRAGTEAFF
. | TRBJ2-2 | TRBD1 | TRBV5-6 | TGTGCCAGCAGCTCTGGGACAGGGGGCTTATTTACGGGGGAGCTGTTTTTT | CASSSGTGGLFTGELFF
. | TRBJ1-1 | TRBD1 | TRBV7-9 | TGTGCCAGCAGCACTTTAGGACAGGGTGAAGCTTTCTTT | CASSTLGQGEAFF
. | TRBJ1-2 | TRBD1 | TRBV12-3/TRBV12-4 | TGTGCCAGCAGCACCGGGACAGGAGGAGGCTACACCTTC | CASSTGTGGGYTF
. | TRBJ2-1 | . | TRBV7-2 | TGTGCCAGCAGCCCAATCAACAGGGCCAATGAGCAGTTCTTC | CASSPINRANEQFF
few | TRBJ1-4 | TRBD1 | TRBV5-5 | TGTGCCAGCAGCACCGGGACAGGGAATCCCGGTGAAAAACTGTTTTTT | CASSTGTGNPGEKLFF
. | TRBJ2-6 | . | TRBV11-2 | TGTGCCAGCAGCTTAGATATTGGGGCCAACGTCCTGACTTTC | CASSLDIGANVLTF
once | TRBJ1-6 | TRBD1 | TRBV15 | TGTGCCACTCGGCTGGACAGGACGGATTCACCCCTCCACTTT | CATRLDRTDSPLHF
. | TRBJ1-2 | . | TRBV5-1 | TGCGCCAGCAGCTTGGAATATAGGAGGGACTATGGCTACACCTTC | CASSLEYRRDYGYTF
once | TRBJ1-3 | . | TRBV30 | TGTGCCTGGAGTGTACCCGGGAGCTCTGGAAACACCATATATTTT | CAWSVPGSSGNTIYF
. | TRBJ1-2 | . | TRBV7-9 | TGTGCCAGCAGCTTAGATGGTAGTCTAGGTAACTACACCTTC | CASSLDGSLGNYTF